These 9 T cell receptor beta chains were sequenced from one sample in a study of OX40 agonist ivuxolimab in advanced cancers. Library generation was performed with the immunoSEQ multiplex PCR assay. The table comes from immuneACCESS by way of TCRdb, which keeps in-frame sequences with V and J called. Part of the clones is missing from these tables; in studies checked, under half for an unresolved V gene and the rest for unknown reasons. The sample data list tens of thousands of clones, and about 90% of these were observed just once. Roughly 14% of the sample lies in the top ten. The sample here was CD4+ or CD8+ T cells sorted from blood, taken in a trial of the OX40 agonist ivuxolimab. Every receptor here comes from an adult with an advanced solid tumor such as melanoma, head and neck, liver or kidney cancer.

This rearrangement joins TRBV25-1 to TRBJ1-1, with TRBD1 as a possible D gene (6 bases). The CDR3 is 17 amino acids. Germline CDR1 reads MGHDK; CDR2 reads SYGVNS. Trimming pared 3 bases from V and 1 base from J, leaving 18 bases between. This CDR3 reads CASSDIGTPNPNTEAFF. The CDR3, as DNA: TGTGCCAGCAGTGATATTGGGACACCGAACCCGAACACTGAAGCTTTCTTT.

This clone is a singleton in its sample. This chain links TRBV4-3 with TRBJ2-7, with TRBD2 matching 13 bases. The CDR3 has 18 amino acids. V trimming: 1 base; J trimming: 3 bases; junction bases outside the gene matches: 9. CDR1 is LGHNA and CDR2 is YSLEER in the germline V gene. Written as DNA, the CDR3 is TGCGCCAGCAGCCAAGTATTTCGGACTAGCGGGAGTATCTACGAGCAGTACTTC. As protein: CASSQVFRTSGSIYEQYF.

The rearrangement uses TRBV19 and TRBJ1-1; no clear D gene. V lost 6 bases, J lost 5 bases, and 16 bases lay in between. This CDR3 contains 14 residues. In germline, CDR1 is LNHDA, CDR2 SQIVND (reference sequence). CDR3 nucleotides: TGTGCCAGTAGCAGAGGAGAGGGAGGTACTGAAGCTTTCTTT. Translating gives CASSRGEGGTEAFF. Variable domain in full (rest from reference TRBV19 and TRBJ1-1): DGGITQSPKYLFRKEGQNVTLSCEQNLNHDAMYWYRQDPGQGLRLIYYSQIVNDFQKGDIAEGYSVSREKKESFPLTVTSAQKNPTAFYLCASSRGEGGTEAFFGQGTRLTVV.

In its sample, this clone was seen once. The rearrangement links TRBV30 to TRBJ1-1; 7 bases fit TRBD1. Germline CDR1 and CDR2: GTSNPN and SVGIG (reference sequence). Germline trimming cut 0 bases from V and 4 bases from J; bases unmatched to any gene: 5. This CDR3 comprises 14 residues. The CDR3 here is CAWSVQGFGTEAFF. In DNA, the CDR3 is TGTGCCTGGAGTGTACAGGGGTTTGGCACTGAAGCTTTCTTT.

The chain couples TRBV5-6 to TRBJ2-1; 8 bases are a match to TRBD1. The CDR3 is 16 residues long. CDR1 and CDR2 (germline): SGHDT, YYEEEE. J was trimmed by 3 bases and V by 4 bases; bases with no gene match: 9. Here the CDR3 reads CASSADRGVYYNEQFF. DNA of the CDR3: TGTGCCAGCAGCGCAGACAGGGGAGTATACTACAATGAGCAGTTCTTC.

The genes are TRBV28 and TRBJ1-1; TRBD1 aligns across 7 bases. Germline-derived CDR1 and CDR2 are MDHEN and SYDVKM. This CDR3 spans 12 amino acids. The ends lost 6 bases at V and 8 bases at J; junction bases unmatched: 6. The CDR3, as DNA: TGTGCCAGCAGCCAGACAGGGACCGAAGCTTTCTTT. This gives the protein CASSQTGTEAFF.

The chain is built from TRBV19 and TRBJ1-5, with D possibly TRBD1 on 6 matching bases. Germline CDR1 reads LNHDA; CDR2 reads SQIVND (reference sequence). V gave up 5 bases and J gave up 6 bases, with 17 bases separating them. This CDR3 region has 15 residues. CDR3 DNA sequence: TGTGCCAGTAGTGCGTGGTCAGGGGTCCTTCAGCCCCAGCATTTT. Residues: CASSAWSGVLQPQHF.

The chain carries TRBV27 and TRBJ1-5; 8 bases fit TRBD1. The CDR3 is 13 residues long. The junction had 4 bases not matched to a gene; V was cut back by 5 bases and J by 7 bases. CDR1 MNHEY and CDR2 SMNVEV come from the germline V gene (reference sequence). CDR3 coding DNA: TGTGCCAGCAGTCCGACAGGGGAGCAGCCCCAGCATTTT. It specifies CASSPTGEQPQHF.

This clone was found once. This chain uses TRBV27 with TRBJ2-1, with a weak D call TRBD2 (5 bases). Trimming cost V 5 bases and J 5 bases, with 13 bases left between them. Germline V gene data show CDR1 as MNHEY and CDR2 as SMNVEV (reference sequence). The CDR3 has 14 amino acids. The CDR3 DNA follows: TGTGCCAGCAGTGCGGGCGACGCGAACAATGAGCAGTTCTTC. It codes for CASSAGDANNEQFF.